The 31 T cell receptor beta chains listed next were all sequenced from one sample in a study of T cell responses to AZD1222 COVID-19 vaccine. Sequencing was performed with immunoSEQ multiplex PCR; in TCRdb, only in-frame clones are kept and a portion is missing. The sample lists 150,000 to 200,000 clones, 85% to 95% occurring once. The sample in question was peripheral blood, obtained on day 0 of AZD1222 vaccination. These receptor sequences come from an adult in good health.

The rearrangement uses TRBV7-3 and TRBJ2-1; tentative D call: TRBD1 (6 bases). CDR3 size: 16 residues. Germline CDR1 is SGHTA and CDR2 is FQGTGA. V was clipped by 2 bases and J by 10 bases, with 21 bases between them. This chain's CDR3 is CASSLVPGAPGREQFF. CDR3 nucleotides: TGTGCCAGCAGCTTAGTCCCAGGGGCCCCTGGACGAGAGCAGTTCTTC.

Only one count was recorded for this clone. The chain is built from TRBV3-1 (or the pseudogene TRBV3-2) and TRBJ2-7, with 9 bases that match TRBD2. CDR1 and CDR2 from the germline V gene are LGHDT and YNNKEL (reference sequence). The CDR3 loop spans 14 amino acids. The V gene end was trimmed by 6 bases and the J gene end by 2 bases; junction bases not matched to a gene: 5. The CDR3 loop reads CASSQLAGAYEQYF. The DNA of the CDR3 is TGTGCCAGCAGTCAATTAGCGGGGGCCTACGAGCAGTACTTC.

This clone was counted between two and nine times. This chain joins TRBV14 and TRBJ1-2; D unclear. Trimming took 0 bases from V and 8 from J, leaving 19 bases between them. This CDR3 has 16 residues. Looked up from germline, CDR1 is SGHDN and CDR2 is FVKESK. This CDR3 reads CASSQDAPGRAGGYTF. The CDR3 DNA follows: TGTGCCAGCAGCCAAGACGCCCCGGGTAGGGCAGGCGGCTACACCTTC. The full variable domain, with the rest looked up from reference TRBV14 and TRBJ1-2, is EAGVTQFPSHSVIEKGQTVTLRCDPISGHDNLYWYRRVMGKEIKFLLHFVKESKQDESGMPNNRFLAERTGGTYSTLKVQPAELEDSGVYFCASSQDAPGRAGGYTFGSGTRLTVV.

V gene TRBV6-5 combines with J gene TRBJ2-5; D is undetermined. Trimming took 8 bases from V and 2 from J, leaving 9 bases between them. The CDR3 consists of 12 residues. Germline assignment: CDR1 MNHEY and CDR2 SVGAGI. In DNA form, the CDR3 reads TGTGCCAGCCGGGCAGTACAAGAGACCCAGTACTTC. Amino acids: CASRAVQETQYF.

V gene TRBV29-1 combines with J gene TRBJ2-5, with D possibly being TRBD2 (6 bases). CDR3 size: 12 residues. V was clipped by 4 bases and J by 5 bases, with 11 bases between them. Germline CDR1 is SQVTM and CDR2 is ANQGSEA. CDR3 amino acids: CSVGGVGETQYF. Here the CDR3 DNA reads TGCAGCGTTGGGGGGGTTGGGGAGACCCAGTACTTC. Together with reference TRBV29-1 and TRBJ2-5, the CDR3 gives the full variable domain: SAVISQKPSRDICQRGTSLTIQCQVDSQVTMMFWYRQQPGQSLTLIATANQGSEATYESGFVIDKFPISRPNLTFSTLTVSNMSPEDSSIYLCSVGGVGETQYFGPGTRLLVL.

This chain uses TRBV30 with TRBJ2-3; 7 bases match TRBD1. CDR3 length: 14 residues. Germline V lookup: CDR1 GTSNPN, CDR2 SVGIG (reference sequence). Unmatched junction bases numbered 2, after V lost 1 base and J lost 1 base. The CDR3 bases are TGTGCCTGGAGTGATACAGGGGGCACAGATACGCAGTATTTT. Amino acid sequence: CAWSDTGGTDTQYF.

This chain uses TRBV9 with TRBJ1-5; D ambiguous. Germline V gene lookup returns CDR1 SGDLS and CDR2 YYNGEE. The germline V and J ends were trimmed by 2 bases and 3 bases, with 12 bases remaining between them. The CDR3 covers 15 residues. CDR3 sequence (DNA): TGTGCCAGCAGCGTGGGAGGAGATCCCAATCAGCCCCAGCATTTT. Translation gives CASSVGGDPNQPQHF.

This sequence joins TRBV10-3 and TRBJ2-2; D remains ambiguous. Germline CDR1 is ENHRY and CDR2 is SYGVKD. With 5 bases removed from V and 2 bases from J, the gap between germline ends came to 18 bases. The CDR3 sequence is 17 residues long. The CDR3 region has the DNA TGTGCCATCAGTCTTGGCGCCCGGGCGATAAACACCGGGGAGCTGTTTTTT. This translates into CAISLGARAINTGELFF.

The DNA of the CDR3 is TGTGCCAGCAGTGGTAACAGGGGCACTGAAGCTTTCTTT. Translating gives CASSGNRGTEAFF. The chain links TRBV28 to TRBJ1-1, with 7 positions matching TRBD1. The CDR3 length is 13 residues. V shed 5 bases, J shed 4 bases, and the junction held 4 bases outside the gene matches. Germline V CDR1 and CDR2: MDHEN, SYDVKM.

V usage is TRBV19 and J usage is TRBJ1-3; TRBD1 matches 7 bases. The CDR3 is 15 residues long. The V gene end was trimmed by 10 bases and the J gene end by 0 bases; junction bases not matched to a gene: 9. Germline V gene data show CDR1 as LNHDA and CDR2 as SQIVND (reference sequence). DNA of the CDR3: TGTGCCACCGCTCAACAGGGGAGCTCTGGAAACACCATATATTTT. Translation gives CATAQQGSSGNTIYF.

The J gene is TRBJ2-3, the V gene TRBV4-2; 8 bases are shared with TRBD2. CDR1 LGHNA and CDR2 YNFKEQ come from the germline V gene. The V and J ends lost 2 bases and 4 bases, in that order; junction bases with no gene match: 8. The CDR3 loop spans 16 amino acids. The CDR3 sequence is CASSQKRAGGSDTQYF. The CDR3 region has the DNA TGTGCCAGCAGCCAAAAACGGGCGGGGGGTTCAGATACGCAGTATTTT.

J is TRBJ2-5 and V is TRBV15, with no clear D. V was cut by 0 bases and J by 6 bases, with 11 bases left in between. Germline V CDR1 and CDR2: LNHNV, YYDKDF (reference sequence). The CDR3 runs 14 residues. The DNA of the CDR3 is TGTGCCACCAGCAGAGATCCCCCCCCCAAGACCCAGTACTTC. Its protein is CATSRDPPPKTQYF.

The rearrangement links TRBV11-3 to TRBJ1-4; D is possibly TRBD1 (6 bases). The germline V gene has CDR1 SGHNT and CDR2 YENEEA. Trimming left V 4 bases short and J 7 bases short, with 22 bases between. The CDR3 length is 17 residues. CDR3 DNA sequence: TGTGCCAGCAGCTCTGGAGGAAAGGGGGGGCGCCGTGAAAAACTGTTTTTT. Encoded protein: CASSSGGKGGRREKLFF.

In regard to this clone: This same CDR3 is encoded by further DNA sequences in the sample. The chain uses TRBV5-1 and TRBJ2-5, with 8 bases aligning to TRBD1. This CDR3 spans 13 amino acids. The germline CDR1 and CDR2 sequences are SGHRS and YFSETQ. Trimming removed 4 bases from V and 4 bases from J; junction bases left unmatched: 3. DNA of the CDR3: TGCGCCAGCAGCCTCGGACAGGGAGAGACCCAGTACTTC. This codes for CASSLGQGETQYF.

The J gene is TRBJ1-2, the V gene TRBV6-2 or TRBV6-3, with D uncertain. Germline lookup yields CDR1 MNHEY and CDR2 SVGEGT. CDR3 length: 14 residues. The V and J ends lost 0 bases and 4 bases respectively, with 9 bases between them. The CDR3 sequence: CASSYSLVSYGYTF. The CDR3 DNA follows: TGTGCCAGCAGTTACTCACTCGTAAGCTATGGCTACACCTTC.

This clone was recorded once. The chain joins TRBV7-2 to TRBJ2-5, with D possibly matching TRBD2 (5 bases). This CDR3 region has 13 residues. V was pared by 2 bases and J by 5 bases, with 9 bases between. The germline gives CDR1 SGHTA, CDR2 FQGNSA. The CDR3 DNA follows: TGTGCCAGCAGCTTAAGGTGGAGGGAGACCCAGTACTTC. Its protein product is CASSLRWRETQYF. Supplemented by reference TRBV7-2 and TRBJ2-5, the full variable domain reads GAGVSQSPSNKVTEKGKDVELRCDPISGHTALYWYRQSLGQGLEFLIYFQGNSAPDKSGLPSDRFSAERTGGSVSTLTIQRTQQEDSAVYLCASSLRWRETQYFGPGTRLLVL.

This chain connects TRBV4-1 to TRBJ1-1; 7 nucleotides agree with TRBD1. V shed 2 bases and J 5 bases; nucleotides not matched to a gene: 2. Germline CDR1 and CDR2: MGHRA and YSYEKL. The CDR3 contains 13 residues. The CDR3 sequence: CASSQHRGTEAFF. CDR3 bases: TGCGCCAGCAGCCAACACAGGGGTACTGAAGCTTTCTTT.

The chain couples TRBV7-9 to TRBJ1-2; D unresolved. The V gene lost 5 bases and the J gene lost 1 base, with 17 bases spanning the gap. CDR3 length: 16 residues. Germline V gene data show CDR1 as SEHNR and CDR2 as FQNEAQ (reference sequence). This CDR3 is CASSTISSALNYGYTF. The CDR3 DNA reads TGTGCCAGCAGCACCATCTCGAGCGCGCTTAACTATGGCTACACCTTC.

J is TRBJ2-1 and V is TRBV27; 7 bases line up with TRBD1. V shed 4 bases and J 4 bases; nucleotides not matched to a gene: 4. This CDR3 has 14 residues. Germline lookup yields CDR1 MNHEY and CDR2 SMNVEV (reference sequence). The CDR3 is CASSSGQRYNEQFF. The DNA of the CDR3 is TGTGCCAGCAGTTCGGGACAGCGGTACAATGAGCAGTTCTTC.

CDR3 DNA: TGTGCCAGCAGCGGTGGAGGGGGAAAGAATGAAAAACTGTTTTTT. It encodes CASSGGGGKNEKLFF. The chain is built from TRBV9 and TRBJ1-4; weak D call: TRBD1 (6 bases). CDR1 SGDLS and CDR2 YYNGEE come from the germline V gene. Trimming removed 3 bases from V and 5 bases from J, with 14 bases in between. This CDR3 comprises 15 residues.

This sequence joins TRBV14 and TRBJ2-1; D could derive from TRBD1 or TRBD2 (6 bases each). The V and J ends lost 4 bases and 0 bases respectively, with 10 bases between them. This CDR3 comprises 15 residues. CDR1 is SGHDN, CDR2 FVKESK, per germline. The CDR3 is CASSRGGTSYNEQFF. CDR3 coding DNA: TGTGCCAGCAGCCGAGGGGGGACCTCCTACAATGAGCAGTTCTTC. Looking up the rest from reference TRBV14 and TRBJ2-1 gives the full variable domain: EAGVTQFPSHSVIEKGQTVTLRCDPISGHDNLYWYRRVMGKEIKFLLHFVKESKQDESGMPNNRFLAERTGGTYSTLKVQPAELEDSGVYFCASSRGGTSYNEQFFGPGTRLTVL.

The V call is TRBV25-1, the J call TRBJ1-6; D call uncertain. Trimming removed 1 base at V and 9 bases at J, with 19 bases between. The germline CDR1 and CDR2 sequences are MGHDK and SYGVNS. This CDR3 contains 17 residues. The DNA of the CDR3 is TGTGCCAGCAGTGAATCCTCCTGGGAGGGCGAGGGTTCACCCCTCCACTTT. Translated, it gives CASSESSWEGEGSPLHF. Full variable domain (rest looked up from reference TRBV25-1 and TRBJ1-6): EADIYQTPRYLVIGTGKKITLECSQTMGHDKMYWYQQDPGMELHLIHYSYGVNSTEKGDLSSESTVSRIRTEHFPLTLESARPSHTSQYLCASSESSWEGEGSPLHFGNGTRLTVT.

This sequence joins TRBV11-3 and TRBJ1-2, with D unresolved. Germline V lookup: CDR1 SGHNT, CDR2 YENEEA. CDR3 size: 13 residues. V was cut by 2 bases and J by 3 bases, with 7 bases left in between. The CDR3 region is CASSLNGYYGYTF. The CDR3, as DNA: TGTGCCAGCAGCTTAAACGGTTACTATGGCTACACCTTC. The complete variable domain, with remaining parts taken from reference TRBV11-3 and TRBJ1-2, reads EAGVVQSPRYKIIEKKQPVAFWCNPISGHNTLYWYLQNLGQGPELLIRYENEEAVDDSQLPKDRFSAERLKGVDSTLKIQPAELGDSAVYLCASSLNGYYGYTFGSGTRLTVV.

The V gene is TRBV2, the J gene TRBJ2-2; D is unresolved. The germline V and J ends were trimmed by 10 bases and 4 bases, with 13 bases remaining between them. Germline CDR1 SNHLY, CDR2 FYNNEI. The CDR3 is 13 residues long. The CDR3 loop reads CATLKMGTGELFF. Here the CDR3 DNA reads TGTGCCACGCTTAAAATGGGCACCGGGGAGCTGTTTTTT.

This chain connects TRBV27 to TRBJ2-5; perhaps TRBD2 as D (6 bases). Trimming removed 9 bases from V and 7 bases from J, with 12 bases in between. Looked up from germline, CDR1 is MNHEY and CDR2 is SMNVEV (reference sequence). The CDR3 is made up of 11 amino acids. CDR3 nucleotides: TGTGCCAGTCTAAAGGGAGGGACCCAGTACTTC. Amino acid sequence: CASLKGGTQYF.

The genes are TRBV25-1 and TRBJ1-4; D unclear. The CDR3 totals 14 residues. The ends were cut back, 7 bases at V and 0 bases at J, with 9 bases in the middle. Germline V gene lookup returns CDR1 MGHDK and CDR2 SYGVNS. The CDR3 sequence: CASMSAATNEKLFF. CDR3 nucleotide sequence: TGTGCCAGCATGTCGGCTGCAACTAATGAAAAACTGTTTTTT.

This clone occurred once. The gene calls are TRBV12-3 or TRBV12-4 and TRBJ2-2; TRBD1 matches 9 bases. The trim removed 7 bases at V and 7 bases at J, leaving 4 bases unmatched. The length of the CDR3 is 13 residues. CDR3 sequence: CASTGTGFGELFF. The CDR3 DNA is TGTGCCAGCACCGGGACAGGGTTCGGGGAGCTGTTTTTT.

Worth noting for this clone: Germline and junction disagree at one end, which may indicate a read error. The chain uses TRBV2 and TRBJ1-3; no firm D call. Germline CDR1 and CDR2: SNHLY and FYNNEI. This CDR3 comprises 12 residues. CDR3 loop: CATGQRWGGSFF. The CDR3 DNA follows: TGTGCCACCGGCCAAAGGTGGGGTGGGAGCTTCTTT.

The sample holds one count of this clone. The CDR3 coding sequence is TGCGCCAGCAGCCCAAGGGCATCTAATTCACCCCTCCACTTT. Its translation is CASSPRASNSPLHF. The chain recombines TRBV5-1 with TRBJ1-6; D gene unclear. The CDR3 runs 14 residues. CDR1 SGHRS and CDR2 YFSETQ come from the germline V gene. Trimming removed 4 bases at V and 6 bases at J, with 11 bases between.

V gene TRBV7-6 combines with J gene TRBJ1-1; D perhaps matches TRBD1 (5 bases). Germline loops: CDR1 SGHVS, CDR2 FNYEAQ. This CDR3 region has 16 residues. V lost 4 bases and J 5 bases, leaving 20 bases between the germline ends. CDR3: CASSSVGAGRWTEAFF. The CDR3 DNA is TGTGCCAGCAGCTCCGTCGGGGCAGGCCGATGGACTGAAGCTTTCTTT.

The chain recombines TRBV6-2 or TRBV6-3 with TRBJ2-7; no firm D call. The CDR3 loop spans 13 amino acids. Trimming took 0 bases from V and 3 from J, leaving 6 bases between them. Germline V gene sequence: CDR1 MNHEY, CDR2 SVGEGT. Here the CDR3 reads CASSYSPLYEQYF. CDR3 coding DNA: TGTGCCAGCAGTTACTCTCCCCTCTACGAGCAGTACTTC.